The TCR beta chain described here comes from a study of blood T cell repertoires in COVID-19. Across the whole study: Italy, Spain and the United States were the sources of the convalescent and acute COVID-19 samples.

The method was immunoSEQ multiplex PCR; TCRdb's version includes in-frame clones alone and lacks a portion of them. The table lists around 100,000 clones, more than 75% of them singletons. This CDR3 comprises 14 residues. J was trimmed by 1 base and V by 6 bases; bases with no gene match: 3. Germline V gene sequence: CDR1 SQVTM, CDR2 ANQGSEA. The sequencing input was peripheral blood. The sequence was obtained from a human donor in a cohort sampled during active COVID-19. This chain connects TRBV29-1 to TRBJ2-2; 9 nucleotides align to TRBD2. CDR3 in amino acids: CSVAGGKNTGELFF. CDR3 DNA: TGCAGCGTCGCGGGGGGGAAGAACACCGGGGAGCTGTTTTTT.